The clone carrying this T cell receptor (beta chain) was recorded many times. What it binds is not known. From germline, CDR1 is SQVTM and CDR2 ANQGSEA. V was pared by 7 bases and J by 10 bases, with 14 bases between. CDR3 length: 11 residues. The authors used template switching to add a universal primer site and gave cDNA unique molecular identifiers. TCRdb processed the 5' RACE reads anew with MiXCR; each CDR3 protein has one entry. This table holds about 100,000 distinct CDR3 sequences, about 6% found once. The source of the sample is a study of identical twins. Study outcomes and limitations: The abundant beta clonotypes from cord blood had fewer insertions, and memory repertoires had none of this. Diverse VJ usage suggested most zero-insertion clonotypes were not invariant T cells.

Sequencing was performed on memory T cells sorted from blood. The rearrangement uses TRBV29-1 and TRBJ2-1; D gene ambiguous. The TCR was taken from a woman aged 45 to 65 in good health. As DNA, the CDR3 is TGCAGCGCTCGACTGGGGAAGGAGCAGTTCTTC. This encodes CSARLGKEQFF.